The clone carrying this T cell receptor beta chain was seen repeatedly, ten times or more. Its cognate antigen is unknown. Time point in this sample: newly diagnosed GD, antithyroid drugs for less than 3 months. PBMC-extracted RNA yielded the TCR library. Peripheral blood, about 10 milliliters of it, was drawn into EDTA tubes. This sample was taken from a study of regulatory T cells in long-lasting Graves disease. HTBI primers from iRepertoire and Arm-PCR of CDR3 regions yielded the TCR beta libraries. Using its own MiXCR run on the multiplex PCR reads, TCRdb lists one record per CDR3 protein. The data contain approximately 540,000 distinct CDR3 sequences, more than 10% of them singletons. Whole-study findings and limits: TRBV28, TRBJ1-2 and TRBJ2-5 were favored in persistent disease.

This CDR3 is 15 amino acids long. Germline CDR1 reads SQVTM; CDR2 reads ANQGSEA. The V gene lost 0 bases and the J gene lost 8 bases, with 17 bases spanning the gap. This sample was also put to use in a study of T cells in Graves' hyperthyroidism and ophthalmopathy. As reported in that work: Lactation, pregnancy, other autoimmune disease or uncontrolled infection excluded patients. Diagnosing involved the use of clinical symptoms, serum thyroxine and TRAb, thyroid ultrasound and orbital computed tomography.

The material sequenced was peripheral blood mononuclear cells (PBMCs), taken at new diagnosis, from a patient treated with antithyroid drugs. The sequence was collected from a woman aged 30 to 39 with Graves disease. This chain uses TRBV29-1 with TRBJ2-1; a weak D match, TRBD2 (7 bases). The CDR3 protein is CSVEEAGAQGYEQFF. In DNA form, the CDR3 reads TGCAGCGTTGAAGAGGCGGGAGCCCAGGGGTATGAGCAGTTCTTC.